This T cell receptor beta chain stems from a study of T-cell reconstitution after alpha-beta-depleted transplantation in children. The CDR3 contains 15 residues. Germline CDR1 is SQVTM and CDR2 is ANQGSEA. The V end was cut by 4 bases, the J end by 2 bases, with 16 bases between. Library preparation (for TCRbeta) was performed with unique molecular identifiers. MiXCR was run by TCRdb on the PCR reads, yielding one entry per CDR3 protein. The sample consists of 230,000 or so distinct CDR3 sequences, around 9.7% of them appearing once. The V call is TRBV29-1, the J call TRBJ2-3; maybe TRBD2 (7 bases). This sequence originates from a human donor who donated a stem cell graft to a child with SCID. Source: PBMCs from the stem cell graft donor, taken from the stem cell graft. The CDR3 is CSVVGGGIYTDTQYF. CDR3 DNA sequence: TGCAGCGTTGTAGGGGGGGGGATATACACAGATACGCAGTATTTT.